One sample yielded the 24 T cell receptor beta chains listed below, sequenced in a study of Ad26.COV2.S vaccination and SARS-CoV-2 variants. Treatment of the sample: roughly 19 received Ad26.COV2.S at low or high dose, single or two shots; about 5 received placebo; per-sample allocation not given. Sampling occurred on day 63 after the first vaccine or placebo injection. The table came from immunoSEQ multiplex PCR; TCRdb's copy has only in-frame clones and leaves some out. The sample includes about 680,000 clones, roughly nine tenths of them seen just once. The sequenced sample was peripheral blood, obtained in a trial of Ad26.COV2.S vaccine versus placebo. These receptors originate from a person aged 18-65 years who received the Ad26.COV2.S COVID-19 vaccine or a placebo.

V is TRBV7-2 and J is TRBJ2-5; TRBD2 aligns across 9 bases. Losses at the gene ends were 6 bases for V and 2 bases for J; bases not matched to a gene: 7. Germline V CDR1 and CDR2: SGHTA, FQGNSA. The CDR3 is 15 amino acids. As DNA, the CDR3 is TGTGCCAGCAGTTTCCTGGGACTAGCACAAGAGACCCAGTACTTC. As protein: CASSFLGLAQETQYF.

The chain couples TRBV5-6 to TRBJ2-7; D may be TRBD1 or TRBD2 (5 bases each). Trimming removed 0 bases from V and 2 bases from J, with 9 bases in between. This CDR3 is built from 14 residues. The germline CDR1 and CDR2 sequences are SGHDT and YYEEEE. The CDR3 DNA reads as TGTGCCAGCAGCTTGGGGGGGACCACCTACGAGCAGTACTTC. It yields the protein CASSLGGTTYEQYF.

The chain carries TRBV28 and TRBJ2-7; TRBD2 might be the D (5 bases). The CDR3 runs 13 residues. Germline V gene lookup returns CDR1 MDHEN and CDR2 SYDVKM. The V gene lost 3 bases and the J gene lost 2 bases, with 8 bases spanning the gap. The CDR3 here is CASSFFGTYEQYF. The CDR3 DNA reads as TGTGCCAGCAGTTTTTTCGGGACCTACGAGCAGTACTTC.

This clone appeared a few times. V gene TRBV4-2 combines with J gene TRBJ2-7; the match to TRBD2 covers 10 bases. The CDR3 contains 15 residues. Per the germline V gene, CDR1 is LGHNA and CDR2 is YNFKEQ. The ends lost 2 bases at V and 1 base at J; junction bases unmatched: 2. Written as DNA, the CDR3 is TGTGCCAGCAGCCAACTGACTAGCGGGTCCTACGAGCAGTACTTC. Translating it yields CASSQLTSGSYEQYF.

CDR3 bases: TGTGCCAGTAAGAGGACTAGCGGGCCGGGGGGGTACGAGCAGTACTTC. This sequence encodes CASKRTSGPGGYEQYF. The rearrangement uses TRBV19 and TRBJ2-7; 11 bases are a match to TRBD2. V was clipped by 7 bases and J by 4 bases; unmatched bases: 12. Germline CDR1 is LNHDA and CDR2 is SQIVND (reference sequence). The CDR3 contains 16 residues.

The genes are TRBV30 and TRBJ2-2; tentatively, D is TRBD1 (5 bases). With 4 bases removed from V and 0 bases from J, the gap between germline ends came to 9 bases. The germline V gene encodes CDR1 GTSNPN and CDR2 SVGIG (reference sequence). This CDR3 has 14 amino acids. CDR3 loop: CAWKTGPNTGELFF. The CDR3 DNA reads TGTGCCTGGAAAACAGGTCCGAACACCGGGGAGCTGTTTTTT.

The chain combines TRBV1 with TRBJ2-1; the table's TRBD2 call for D was not verified on the DNA. TRBV1 is a recognized pseudogene. The CDR3 is made up of 17 amino acids. The CDR3: CTSSFAGVAGSYNEQFF. In DNA, the CDR3 is TGCACCAGCAGCTTCGCCGGGGTAGCGGGATCCTACAATGAGCAGTTCTTC.

The V gene is TRBV7-3, the J gene TRBJ2-3, with D possibly TRBD2 on 5 matching bases. Germline CDR1 SGHTA, CDR2 FQGTGA. Trimming shortened V by 5 bases and J by 5 bases, and 20 bases separated the two germline ends. The CDR3 spans 16 residues. This CDR3 is CASSPQGVRGKDTQYF. CDR3 nucleotide sequence: TGTGCCAGCAGCCCCCAAGGAGTACGGGGAAAAGATACGCAGTATTTT.

The gene calls are TRBV20-1 and TRBJ2-5; no firm D call. Germline CDR1 DFQATT, CDR2 SNEGSKA (reference sequence). V shed 5 bases and J shed 1 base, with 5 bases lying between them. The CDR3 sequence is 11 residues long. CDR3 DNA: TGCAGTGCTGAGTTCCAAGAGACCCAGTACTTC. Protein product: CSAEFQETQYF.

Concerning this clone: A read error may account for a junction end that differs from germline. The chain links TRBV27 to TRBJ2-7; possible D gene TRBD1, 5 bases. This CDR3 contains 10 residues. From germline, CDR1 is MNHEY and CDR2 SMNVEV (reference sequence). The CDR3 DNA follows: TGTGCCAGCAGTTTGGACGCCGACAGATTC. Protein: CASSLDADRF.

The V and J genes are TRBV29-1 and TRBJ2-1, with D possibly being TRBD1 (6 bases). Trimming shortened V by 3 bases and J by 4 bases, and 7 bases separated the two germline ends. The CDR3 is 12 amino acids. In germline, CDR1 is SQVTM, CDR2 ANQGSEA. The CDR3 DNA follows: TGCAGCGTTGAGGGACAATACAATGAGCAGTTCTTC. This gives the protein CSVEGQYNEQFF.

The chain combines TRBV11-3 with TRBJ2-2; unclear D gene. Trimming removed 5 bases at V and 6 bases at J, with 13 bases between. Germline CDR1 and CDR2: SGHNT and YENEEA. This CDR3 contains 14 residues. The DNA of the CDR3 is TGTGCCAGCAGCCTATTCCCGATAGCCGGGGAGCTGTTTTTT. It is translated as CASSLFPIAGELFF.

The chain recombines TRBV7-2 with TRBJ1-3; D remains unclear. The V end was cut by 4 bases, the J end by 4 bases, with 17 bases between. This CDR3 is 16 amino acids long. Germline V gives CDR1 SGHTA, CDR2 FQGNSA. CDR3 amino acids: CASSSTRSVGGNTIYF. The DNA for the CDR3 is TGTGCCAGCAGCTCCACCCGGTCTGTCGGAGGAAACACCATATATTTT.

The chain is built from TRBV7-6 and TRBJ1-1; D is unclear. V was shortened by 7 bases and J by 4 bases, with 16 bases between the two germline ends. Germline CDR1 is SGHVS and CDR2 is FNYEAQ. The CDR3 runs to 14 residues. Written as DNA, the CDR3 is TGTGCCAGCACCCCGCGGGTCGGGTTCACTGAAGCTTTCTTT. Amino acids: CASTPRVGFTEAFF.

The rearrangement uses TRBV18 and TRBJ1-1, with D possibly TRBD1 on 5 matching bases. Germline CDR1 is KGHSH and CDR2 is LQKENI. V lost 2 bases to trimming and J lost 7 bases, with 17 bases between them. This CDR3 is 15 amino acids long. The CDR3 coding sequence is TGTGCCAGCTCACCAGACTCCGGGACCTTTATTGAAGCTTTCTTT. Translated, it gives CASSPDSGTFIEAFF.

The genes are TRBV6-2 or TRBV6-3 and TRBJ1-1; 7 nucleotides agree with TRBD1. There are 14 residues in the CDR3. Germline V gives CDR1 MNHEY, CDR2 SVGEGT. V was pared by 6 bases and J by 4 bases, with 8 bases of the junction left unmatched. CDR3 bases: TGTGCCAGCAGATACGACAGGGCGGGCACTGAAGCTTTCTTT. Amino acid sequence: CASRYDRAGTEAFF.

V and J are TRBV18 and TRBJ1-5; the match to TRBD1 covers 7 bases. V lost 1 base and J lost 6; bases outside the gene matches: 6. This CDR3 region has 15 residues. CDR1 and CDR2 from the germline V gene are KGHSH and LQKENI. CDR3 nucleotides: TGTGCCAGCTCACCACAGGGACAGCCCAGTCAGCCCCAGCATTTT. Translation gives CASSPQGQPSQPQHF. Together with reference TRBV18 and TRBJ1-5, the CDR3 gives the full variable domain: NAGVMQNPRHLVRRRGQEARLRCSPMKGHSHVYWYRQLPEEGLKFMVYLQKENIIDESGMPKERFSAEFPKEGPSILRIQQVVRGDSAAYFCASSPQGQPSQPQHFGDGTRLSIL.

The chain recombines TRBV3-1 (or the pseudogene TRBV3-2) with TRBJ2-7; D not certain. Looked up from germline, CDR1 is LGHDT and CDR2 is YNNKEL (reference sequence). The CDR3 contains 12 residues. V was trimmed by 8 bases and J by 5 bases, leaving 13 bases between them. The CDR3 loop reads CASSARVNEQYF. The CDR3 nucleotides are TGTGCCAGCTCAGCCCGGGTCAACGAGCAGTACTTC.

The chain employs TRBV21-1 and TRBJ2-7. TRBV21-1 is marked as a pseudogene. This CDR3 is 13 amino acids long. The CDR3 nucleotides read TGTGCCAGCAGCCACGGACCGGCCTACGAGCAGTACTTC. Residues: CASSHGPAYEQYF.

The rearrangement uses TRBV6-1 and TRBJ2-7; D unclear. There are 15 residues in the CDR3. Germline V gene lookup returns CDR1 MNHNS and CDR2 SASEGT. The V end was cut by 1 base, the J end by 0 bases, with 10 bases between. The CDR3 spells CASSEEAFSSYEQYF. DNA of the CDR3: TGTGCCAGCAGTGAAGAGGCTTTCAGCTCCTACGAGCAGTACTTC.

The CDR3 protein is CASSLSGQATNYGYTF. For the CDR3, the DNA is TGTGCCAGCAGCTTATCGGGACAGGCGACTAACTATGGCTACACCTTC. V and J are TRBV7-2 and TRBJ1-2; 8 positions agree with TRBD1. The CDR3 extends over 16 amino acids. In germline, CDR1 is SGHTA, CDR2 FQGNSA. V lost 2 bases and J lost 0; bases outside the gene matches: 5.

The chain employs TRBV7-2 and TRBJ2-2, with 11 bases identical to TRBD1. The CDR3 totals 15 residues. Trimming took 5 bases from V and 4 from J; bases not matched to a gene: 3. The germline V gene encodes CDR1 SGHTA and CDR2 FQGNSA. CDR3 nucleotides: TGTGCCAGCAGCCCCGGACAGGGGGCCACCGGGGAGCTGTTTTTT. Amino acids: CASSPGQGATGELFF.

This chain links TRBV5-6 with TRBJ1-4, with D tentatively TRBD1 (6 bases). The V end was cut by 1 base, the J end by 7 bases, with 11 bases between. Germline assignment: CDR1 SGHDT and CDR2 YYEEEE. CDR3 length: 14 residues. CDR3 in amino acids: CASSLRGVAEKLFF. The DNA of the CDR3 is TGTGCCAGCAGCTTGAGGGGGGTTGCTGAAAAACTGTTTTTT.

This rearrangement joins TRBV19 to TRBJ2-1; 15 nucleotides match TRBD2. Per germline, CDR1 LNHDA and CDR2 SQIVND (reference sequence). Unmatched junction bases numbered 12, after V lost 7 bases and J lost 2 bases. This CDR3 has 19 residues. CDR3: CASIRRGGLAGGPYNEQFF. The CDR3 DNA reads TGTGCCAGTATCCGACGTGGAGGACTAGCGGGGGGGCCCTACAATGAGCAGTTCTTC. The whole variable domain, filled in from reference TRBV19 and TRBJ2-1, reads DGGITQSPKYLFRKEGQNVTLSCEQNLNHDAMYWYRQDPGQGLRLIYYSQIVNDFQKGDIAEGYSVSREKKESFPLTVTSAQKNPTAFYLCASIRRGGLAGGPYNEQFFGPGTRLTVL.